A single sample gave rise to the 5 T cell receptor beta chains below, sequenced in a study of post-analysis software for immune sequencing data. Notes on the study in general: Comparison of patients with controls showed a handful of TRBV segments more frequent in patients, TRBV5-6, TRBV5-1 and TRBV20-1 among them.

No antigen is known for these receptors. TCR beta cDNA libraries had unique molecular identifiers. TCRdb analysed the PCR reads with MiXCR anew, one entry per CDR3 protein. The sample holds a few hundred thousand distinct CDR3 sequences; roughly 30% are singletons and the top ten take roughly 12%. The sequenced sample was blood. The receptor set was obtained from a girl between 5 and 17 years old with multiple sclerosis.

V is TRBV5-6 and J is TRBJ2-1; 10 positions match TRBD2. V lost 1 base and J lost 3; bases outside the gene matches: 10. The CDR3 runs 18 residues. Germline V gene data show CDR1 as SGHDT and CDR2 as YYEEEE. CDR3 region: CASSLMASGGGFYNEQFF. CDR3 nucleotide sequence: TGTGCCAGCAGCTTGATGGCTAGCGGGGGAGGGTTCTACAATGAGCAGTTCTTC.

This clonotype appeared a few times. The CDR3 region has the DNA TGTGCCAGCAGGACTCCGGGACGGTATGCTCCTCTTGGCTACACCTTC. It is translated as CASRTPGRYAPLGYTF. This rearrangement joins TRBV6-1 to TRBJ1-2; maybe TRBD1 (5 bases). The germline V gene encodes CDR1 MNHNS and CDR2 SASEGT. CDR3 size: 16 residues. V lost 6 bases, J lost 7 bases, and 24 bases lay in between.

This clonotype has only a few counts. The chain has TRBV12-3 or TRBV12-4 and TRBJ2-7; D is possibly TRBD2 (5 bases). Trimming cost V 4 bases and J 5 bases, with 15 bases left between them. The CDR3 runs 14 residues. CDR3 amino acids: CASSSQDLGNEQYF. CDR3 bases: TGTGCCAGCAGTTCTCAGGATCTCGGGAACGAGCAGTACTTC.

This clonotype was found many times. The genes are TRBV20-1 and TRBJ2-3; the match to TRBD2 covers 8 bases. The germline CDR1 and CDR2 sequences are DFQATT and SNEGSKA (reference sequence). The CDR3 consists of 11 residues. Trimming took 6 bases from V and 4 from J; bases not matched to a gene: 0. CDR3: CSAGLADTQYF. As DNA, the CDR3 is TGCAGTGCGGGACTAGCAGATACGCAGTATTTT.

This chain links TRBV12-3 or TRBV12-4 with TRBJ2-3, with 9 bases lining up with TRBD2. The CDR3 sequence is 17 residues long. V trimming: 7 bases; J trimming: 3 bases; junction bases outside the gene matches: 14. In DNA form, the CDR3 reads TGTGCCAGCATACCCAACCGCGGGGGGGCTTTGACAGATACGCAGTATTTT. Amino acid sequence: CASIPNRGGALTDTQYF.